These 27 T cell receptor beta chains share one sample of origin, sequenced in a study of blood T cell repertoires in COVID-19. Only in-frame clones appear in the TCRdb table, and some are missing; sequencing was by immunoSEQ multiplex PCR. Among roughly 200,000 clones, 80% to 85% were seen once, and the ten largest hold approximately 4%. What was sequenced was peripheral blood. Every receptor here comes from a man between 50 and 59 years old with active or convalescent COVID-19.

This chain connects TRBV6-6 to TRBJ2-2; the D gene is possibly TRBD2 (6 bases). There are 14 residues in the CDR3. Trimming left V 6 bases short and J 4 bases short, with 12 bases between. Germline V gene lookup returns CDR1 MNHNY and CDR2 SVGAGI (reference sequence). This CDR3 reads CASRDYLSTGELFF. The CDR3 DNA reads as TGTGCCAGCAGGGACTACCTGTCCACCGGGGAGCTGTTTTTT.

The chain recombines TRBV4-1 with TRBJ1-4; D ambiguous. Germline V gene data show CDR1 as MGHRA and CDR2 as YSYEKL. The V end was cut by 4 bases, the J end by 7 bases, with 22 bases between. The CDR3 has 17 amino acids. CDR3 coding DNA: TGCGCCAGCAGCCCGGGATCTAGCGCCCCAAGGAGTGAAAAACTGTTTTTT. Its translation: CASSPGSSAPRSEKLFF.

This chain connects TRBV6-1 to TRBJ1-1; D is unresolved. Trimming took off 2 bases at V and 2 bases at J, with 18 bases between the two ends. The CDR3 covers 17 residues. Germline loops: CDR1 MNHNS, CDR2 SASEGT. For the CDR3, the DNA is TGTGCCAGCAGTGAAATTCGGGGAAGGTCTACCAACACTGAAGCTTTCTTT. Amino acid sequence: CASSEIRGRSTNTEAFF.

V gene TRBV7-3 combines with J gene TRBJ2-1; 8 nucleotides agree with TRBD1. The germline V gene encodes CDR1 SGHTA and CDR2 FQGTGA. The V gene end was trimmed by 5 bases and the J gene end by 8 bases; junction bases not matched to a gene: 11. The CDR3 covers 15 residues. The CDR3 loop is CASSPGGQGAYEQFF. For the CDR3, the DNA is TGTGCCAGCAGCCCGGGCGGGCAGGGGGCATATGAGCAGTTCTTC.

CDR3 sequence reads: CASSKGQGGFTEAFF. CDR3 bases: TGTGCCAGCAGCAAGGGACAGGGAGGATTTACTGAAGCTTTCTTT. V is TRBV5-4 and J is TRBJ1-1; 9 positions match TRBD1. The CDR3 runs 15 residues. CDR1 is SGHNT and CDR2 is YYREEE in the germline V gene (reference sequence). V lost 4 bases to trimming and J lost 5 bases; unmatched junction nucleotides: 9.

V is TRBV25-1 and J is TRBJ2-7; a weak D match, TRBD1 (6 bases). V was trimmed by 5 bases and J by 4 bases, leaving 18 bases between them. The CDR3 consists of 15 residues. Germline V gene lookup returns CDR1 MGHDK and CDR2 SYGVNS. The CDR3: CASSTTDRLGYEQYF. For the CDR3, the DNA is TGTGCCAGCAGTACGACGGACAGATTGGGATACGAGCAGTACTTC.

This chain connects TRBV4-1 to TRBJ1-2; 8 bases are a match to TRBD1. The CDR3 consists of 15 residues. With 1 base clipped from V and 5 bases from J, the junction kept 6 bases outside the gene matches. Germline V gene data show CDR1 as MGHRA and CDR2 as YSYEKL. CDR3 amino acids: CASSQGTGWQYGYTF. CDR3 nucleotides: TGCGCCAGCAGCCAAGGGACAGGGTGGCAATATGGCTACACCTTC.

In this sample, this clone turned up a few times. This chain uses TRBV7-2 with TRBJ2-2, with TRBD2 matching 10 bases. The ends lost 5 bases at V and 1 base at J; junction bases unmatched: 7. Germline loops: CDR1 SGHTA, CDR2 FQGNSA. The CDR3 consists of 17 residues. CDR3 sequence reads: CASSPTQRGGNTGELFF. The CDR3 DNA sequence: TGTGCCAGCAGCCCTACGCAGCGGGGGGGGAACACCGGGGAGCTGTTTTTT.

J is TRBJ1-1 and V is TRBV6-5; 8 bases agree with TRBD1. This CDR3 comprises 14 residues. Germline CDR1 and CDR2: MNHEY and SVGAGI. Trimming cost V 4 bases and J 0 bases; bases outside gene matches: 1. DNA for the CDR3: TGTGCCAGCAGTTCACAGGGGGTGAACACTGAAGCTTTCTTT. The encoded protein is CASSSQGVNTEAFF.

In its sample, this clone was seen a few times. V usage is TRBV10-1 and J usage is TRBJ2-1; weak D call: TRBD2 (5 bases). Trimming cost V 6 bases and J 6 bases, with 12 bases left between them. There are 13 residues in the CDR3. Germline CDR1 WNHNN, CDR2 SYGVQD (reference sequence). CDR3 sequence: CASSRTGFNEQFF. CDR3 nucleotide sequence: TGCGCCAGCAGCCGCACGGGGTTCAATGAGCAGTTCTTC.

CDR3 sequence (DNA): TGTGCCAGCAGCTTTGGCTTACTAGCGGGGGGGCCAGATACGCAGTATTTT. Translation: CASSFGLLAGGPDTQYF. The J gene is TRBJ2-3, the V gene TRBV7-2, with 13 bases that match TRBD2. After removal of 3 bases from V and 4 bases from J, the junction contained 7 bases not matched to a gene. The germline gives CDR1 SGHTA, CDR2 FQGNSA. The CDR3 runs to 17 residues.

J is TRBJ1-5 and V is TRBV4-1; 7 bases line up with TRBD1. The CDR3 extends over 21 amino acids. Trimming removed 1 base from V and 2 bases from J; junction bases left unmatched: 20. CDR1 and CDR2 from the germline V gene are MGHRA and YSYEKL. The CDR3 region is CASSQVLDRATPLRGNQPQHF. As DNA, the CDR3 is TGCGCCAGCAGCCAAGTGCTCGACAGGGCGACGCCCCTAAGGGGCAATCAGCCCCAGCATTTT.

This clone was counted at least ten times. In the same sample, other DNA sequences code for this CDR3. The chain couples TRBV7-8 to TRBJ1-6, with 10 bases that match TRBD1. Per germline, CDR1 SGHVS and CDR2 FQNEAQ. V lost 5 bases and J lost 1; bases outside the gene matches: 5. The CDR3 is made up of 17 amino acids. The CDR3 DNA follows: TGTGCCAGCAGCCCCCGGACAGGGGGATCCTATAATTCACCCCTCCACTTT. Amino acid sequence: CASSPRTGGSYNSPLHF.

The chain links TRBV7-9 to TRBJ2-5, with D tentatively TRBD1 (6 bases). This CDR3 spans 14 amino acids. V shed 5 bases and J shed 2 bases, with 12 bases lying between them. Germline CDR1 SEHNR, CDR2 FQNEAQ (reference sequence). The CDR3, as DNA: TGTGCCAGCAGCACCACAGGGCTTCAAGAGACCCAGTACTTC. Amino acid sequence: CASSTTGLQETQYF.

V usage is TRBV10-3 and J usage is TRBJ1-2; the D gene is possibly TRBD1 (5 bases). Trimming stripped 2 bases from V and 5 bases from J, with 15 bases between. The CDR3 is made up of 15 amino acids. CDR1 and CDR2 (germline): ENHRY, SYGVKD. CDR3 sequence (DNA): TGTGCCATCAGTGAGCCGGACATTTTGGGGTATGGCTACACCTTC. The encoded protein is CAISEPDILGYGYTF.

J is TRBJ2-1 and V is TRBV6-5; the D gene is possibly TRBD1 (5 bases). The CDR3 covers 16 residues. V lost 2 bases and J lost 2, with 13 bases in between. Germline V gene lookup returns CDR1 MNHEY and CDR2 SVGAGI. CDR3 bases: TGTGCCAGCAGTTACACCCGGTTGGGGCCCTACAATGAGCAGTTCTTC. It is translated as CASSYTRLGPYNEQFF.

The gene calls are TRBV18 and TRBJ1-4; TRBD1 matches 10 bases. The CDR3 length is 15 residues. In germline, CDR1 is KGHSH, CDR2 LQKENI. J was trimmed by 4 bases and V by 5 bases; bases with no gene match: 4. CDR3: CASSSGTGVNEKLFF. CDR3 DNA sequence: TGTGCCAGCTCATCCGGGACAGGGGTTAATGAAAAACTGTTTTTT.

This clone was counted once. This chain uses TRBV30 with TRBJ2-1; TRBD1 might be the D (7 bases). Germline-derived CDR1 and CDR2 are GTSNPN and SVGIG (reference sequence). The CDR3 sequence is 18 residues long. The V end lost 4 bases, the J end lost 1 base, and 23 bases lay between the germline ends. The CDR3 nucleotides are TGTGCCTGGACCCCGGGCAGGGGGGAAGTCAGGTCCTACAATGAGCAGTTCTTC. This encodes CAWTPGRGEVRSYNEQFF.

This chain joins TRBV7-8 and TRBJ2-4, with TRBD2 identical over 7 bases. V lost 1 base to trimming and J lost 3 bases; unmatched junction nucleotides: 9. The CDR3 has 17 amino acids. Germline V gives CDR1 SGHVS, CDR2 FQNEAQ. CDR3 sequence (DNA): TGTGCCAGCAGCTTAGTAGGGAGGGATGAGGGCAAAAACATTCAGTACTTC. It encodes CASSLVGRDEGKNIQYF.

The gene calls are TRBV5-1 and TRBJ1-2, with D possibly TRBD1 on 5 matching bases. The V and J ends lost 4 bases and 9 bases respectively, with 19 bases between them. The CDR3 length is 14 residues. Germline assignment: CDR1 SGHRS and CDR2 YFSETQ. The CDR3 DNA sequence: TGCGCCAGCAGCGTTGGCAGGGTTGAAGGGAGCTACACCTTC. This sequence encodes CASSVGRVEGSYTF.

The V call is TRBV5-5, the J call TRBJ1-2, with TRBD1 as a possible D gene (5 bases). With 0 bases removed from V and 6 bases from J, the gap between germline ends came to 15 bases. From germline, CDR1 is SGHKS and CDR2 YYEKEE (reference sequence). This CDR3 spans 15 amino acids. CDR3 bases: TGTGCCAGCAGCTTGGAGCCAGGGATGATAGATGGCTACACCTTC. It codes for CASSLEPGMIDGYTF.

The chain's CDR3 is CASSMGPEVGNYGYTF. In DNA, the CDR3 is TGTGCCAGTAGTATGGGGCCAGAGGTGGGTAACTATGGCTACACCTTC. This sequence joins TRBV19 and TRBJ1-2, with D tentatively TRBD1 (5 bases). This CDR3 region has 16 residues. The germline CDR1 and CDR2 sequences are LNHDA and SQIVND (reference sequence). V was pared by 3 bases and J by 1 base, with 15 bases between.

The chain links TRBV9 to TRBJ2-7; D is undetermined. CDR1 is SGDLS, CDR2 YYNGEE, per germline. V was pared by 2 bases and J by 7 bases, with 13 bases between. This CDR3 has 13 amino acids. CDR3 sequence reads: CASSVDAIGEQYF. The CDR3 DNA follows: TGTGCCAGCAGCGTCGACGCTATCGGGGAGCAGTACTTC.

The chain couples TRBV4-1 to TRBJ2-7, with 8 bases that match TRBD1. J lost 3 bases, V lost 0 bases, and 7 bases had no gene match. The length of the CDR3 is 16 residues. Germline assignment: CDR1 MGHRA and CDR2 YSYEKL. CDR3 region: CASSQDWGTGYYEQYF. The CDR3 DNA follows: TGCGCCAGCAGCCAAGATTGGGGGACAGGCTACTACGAGCAGTACTTC.

This chain joins TRBV3-1 (or the pseudogene TRBV3-2) and TRBJ2-5; 7 bases map to TRBD2. Trimming at V came to 1 base and at J to 7 bases, leaving 3 bases not matched to a gene. The CDR3 covers 13 residues. Germline V gene lookup returns CDR1 LGHDT and CDR2 YNNKEL (reference sequence). The CDR3 DNA sequence: TGTGCCAGCAGCCAAGGCAGGGAGGGGACCCAGTACTTC. It translates to CASSQGREGTQYF.

In DNA form, the CDR3 reads TGTGCCAGCAGCCCACCGGGGGGTGGGGCCGGGGAGCTGTTTTTT. Its translation: CASSPPGGGAGELFF. The chain links TRBV5-4 to TRBJ2-2, with 7 bases lining up with TRBD2. Germline lookup yields CDR1 SGHNT and CDR2 YYREEE (reference sequence). The CDR3 is 15 amino acids. The junction had 9 bases not matched to a gene; V was cut back by 4 bases and J by 6 bases.

This rearrangement joins TRBV6-5 to TRBJ2-3; 8 bases line up with TRBD2. Losses at the gene ends were 5 bases for V and 1 base for J; bases not matched to a gene: 2. The CDR3 contains 14 residues. Germline CDR1 is MNHEY and CDR2 is SVGAGI. DNA of the CDR3: TGTGCCAGCAGTCGGGGGGGGCGCACAGATACGCAGTATTTT. It codes for CASSRGGRTDTQYF.